Below are 26 T cell receptor beta chains sequenced from a single sample in a study of regulatory T cells in long-lasting Graves disease. Time point indicated: newly diagnosed GD, antithyroid drugs for less than 3 months. PBMC-derived RNA was used for the TCR library. iRepertoire HTBI primers and Arm-PCR of CDR3 regions built TCR beta libraries. TCRdb reprocessed the multiplex PCR reads with MiXCR, giving one entry per CDR3 protein. The profile shows about 620,000 distinct CDR3 sequences, 15% to 20% of them singletons. The same specimen was also included in a second study, on T cells in Graves' hyperthyroidism and ophthalmopathy.

The sequenced sample was peripheral blood mononuclear cells (PBMCs), obtained at new diagnosis, from a patient treated with antithyroid drugs. The receptor set was obtained from a woman aged 25 to 39 with Graves disease.

This clonotype was seen many times. This chain connects TRBV7-8 to TRBJ1-6, with D unclear. The CDR3 runs 12 residues. Trimming shortened V by 5 bases and J by 7 bases, and 6 bases separated the two germline ends. CDR1 is SGHVS, CDR2 FQNEAQ, per germline. The CDR3 DNA sequence: TGTGCCAGCAGCGACCCCAATTCACCCCTCCACTTT. It codes for CASSDPNSPLHF.

This clonotype was counted between two and nine times. The chain recombines TRBV20-1 with TRBJ2-1; 8 bases align to TRBD2. The CDR3 spans 15 residues. Trimming cost V 7 bases and J 5 bases; bases outside gene matches: 13. Germline V gene data show CDR1 as DFQATT and CDR2 as SNEGSKA (reference sequence). In nucleotides, the CDR3 is TGCAGTGGCTTACTCCCGGGACTAGGCGACAATGAGCAGTTCTTC. As protein: CSGLLPGLGDNEQFF.

This clonotype was detected many times. This chain links TRBV7-3 with TRBJ1-2; D not certain. The CDR3 length is 13 residues. Per the germline V gene, CDR1 is SGHTA and CDR2 is FQGTGA. The V end lost 1 base, the J end lost 10 bases, and 13 bases lay between the germline ends. The CDR3 region has the DNA TGTGCCAGCAGCTTAAGCCCCTCTGGTGACTACACCTTC. Protein product: CASSLSPSGDYTF.

This clonotype was picked up many times. The J gene is TRBJ1-5, the V gene TRBV24-1, with 8 bases identical to TRBD1. Losses at the gene ends were 3 bases for V and 5 bases for J; bases not matched to a gene: 2. Germline V gives CDR1 KGHDR, CDR2 SFDVKD. The CDR3 sequence is 14 residues long. CDR3 nucleotides: TGTGCCACCAGTGATGGACAGGGTGATCAGCCCCAGCATTTT. Translating it yields CATSDGQGDQPQHF.

This clonotype was counted many times. The chain links TRBV28 to TRBJ1-2; 9 bases map to TRBD1. CDR1 and CDR2 from the germline V gene are MDHEN and SYDVKM. Germline trimming cut 3 bases from V and 4 bases from J; bases unmatched to any gene: 3. CDR3 length: 14 amino acids. The CDR3 coding sequence is TGTGCCAGCAGTTTCGCGGACAGGGGCTATGGCTACACCTTC. Translating gives CASSFADRGYGYTF.

This clonotype was found a few times. The chain joins TRBV5-5 to TRBJ2-2; D is perhaps TRBD1 or TRBD2 (5 bases each). Trimming shortened V by 2 bases and J by 0 bases, and 11 bases separated the two germline ends. The germline V gene encodes CDR1 SGHKS and CDR2 YYEKEE (reference sequence). The CDR3 runs to 16 residues. The CDR3 spells CASSLGRGANTGELFF. The CDR3 DNA follows: TGTGCCAGCAGCTTAGGCCGGGGCGCGAACACCGGGGAGCTGTTTTTT.

Ten or more counts support this clonotype. This CDR3 is CASSPALAGYNEQFF. For the CDR3, the DNA is TGTGCCAGCAGCCCCGCTCTGGCGGGCTACAATGAGCAGTTCTTC. The rearrangement joins TRBV11-2 to TRBJ2-1; the D gene is possibly TRBD2 (5 bases). CDR3 length: 15 residues. CDR1 and CDR2 (germline): SGHAT, FQNNGV. The ends were cut back, 5 bases at V and 3 bases at J, with 14 bases in the middle.

V and J are TRBV10-3 and TRBJ2-3; 9 bases are shared with TRBD2. Germline V gene data show CDR1 as ENHRY and CDR2 as SYGVKD. V was pared by 0 bases and J by 5 bases, with 3 bases of the junction left unmatched. The CDR3 loop spans 15 amino acids. The chain's CDR3 is CAISESLAGQDTQYF. In DNA form, the CDR3 reads TGTGCCATCAGTGAGTCGCTAGCGGGACAAGATACGCAGTATTTT.

This clonotype came up many times. V usage is TRBV28 and J usage is TRBJ1-6; possibly TRBD1 for D (5 bases). Germline V gene sequence: CDR1 MDHEN, CDR2 SYDVKM. V was trimmed by 3 bases and J by 0 bases, leaving 9 bases between them. The CDR3 totals 16 residues. CDR3 sequence: CASSFSGSSYNSPLHF. The CDR3 nucleotides read TGTGCCAGCAGTTTTTCAGGGAGCTCCTATAATTCACCCCTCCACTTT.

The chain is built from TRBV5-1 and TRBJ2-2, with D possibly matching TRBD2 (5 bases). Between the trimmed V and J ends, which lost 2 bases and 9 bases, there was a span of 17 bases. Germline V CDR1 and CDR2: SGHRS, YFSETQ. This CDR3 contains 15 residues. The CDR3 DNA is TGCGCCAGCAGCTTTCCCTATACTAGTATCCGGGAGCTGTTTTTT. Residues: CASSFPYTSIRELFF.

In regard to this clonotype: Germline is not matched at one junction end, which may reflect a read error. CDR3 in DNA: TGTGCCAGCAGTTACTCGTCGGGTGAAGCTTTCTTT. Translation gives CASSYSSGEAFF. The J gene is TRBJ1-1, the V gene TRBV6-4; unclear D gene. Per the germline V gene, CDR1 is MRHNA and CDR2 is SNTAGT. The CDR3 has 12 amino acids.

This rearrangement joins TRBV19 to TRBJ2-5; 9 bases line up with TRBD1. The CDR3 is 13 residues long. Trimming at V came to 9 bases and at J to 5 bases, leaving 7 bases not matched to a gene. CDR1 and CDR2 (germline): LNHDA, SQIVND (reference sequence). CDR3 nucleotides: TGTGCCAGCTCGGACAGGGGCGGGGAGACCCAGTACTTC. Translation gives CASSDRGGETQYF. The full variable domain, rest sourced from reference TRBV19 and TRBJ2-5, is DGGITQSPKYLFRKEGQNVTLSCEQNLNHDAMYWYRQDPGQGLRLIYYSQIVNDFQKGDIAEGYSVSREKKESFPLTVTSAQKNPTAFYLCASSDRGGETQYFGPGTRLLVL.

This clonotype was counted only a few times. The CDR3 nucleotides are TGTGCCAGCTCTTCTTCCAGGGGTGACAGTCAGCCCCAGCATTTT. Its translation is CASSSSRGDSQPQHF. This chain links TRBV2 with TRBJ1-5, with D maybe TRBD1 (6 bases). V lost 8 bases and J lost 6, with 20 bases in between. Germline V lookup: CDR1 SNHLY, CDR2 FYNNEI. This CDR3 contains 15 residues.

This clonotype was counted between two and nine times. The chain combines TRBV5-6 with TRBJ2-1, with TRBD2 as a possible D gene (5 bases). The V gene lost 4 bases and the J gene lost 5 bases, with 13 bases spanning the gap. The CDR3 runs 14 residues. CDR1 is SGHDT, CDR2 YYEEEE, per germline. The CDR3 protein is CASSHRLGNNEQFF. The CDR3 nucleotides are TGTGCCAGCAGCCACCGGCTCGGGAACAATGAGCAGTTCTTC.

The genes are TRBV12-3 or TRBV12-4 and TRBJ2-5; D gene ambiguous. V lost 3 bases and J lost 4, with 15 bases in between. The CDR3 has 15 amino acids. The CDR3 loop reads CASSLGQVDRETQYF. CDR3 coding DNA: TGTGCCAGCAGTTTGGGCCAGGTCGACCGAGAGACCCAGTACTTC.

The chain carries TRBV7-9 and TRBJ1-1, with 7 nucleotides matching TRBD1. Looked up from germline, CDR1 is SEHNR and CDR2 is FQNEAQ (reference sequence). The CDR3 has 18 amino acids. J gave up 2 bases and V 1 base, and 13 bases lay outside the gene matches. The CDR3: CASSLVRGGRFLNTEAFF. In DNA form, the CDR3 reads TGTGCCAGCAGCTTAGTTAGAGGGGGCCGATTCCTCAACACTGAAGCTTTCTTT.

The chain employs TRBV4-1 and TRBJ2-1, with D hard to call. The CDR3 loop spans 16 amino acids. V was trimmed by 0 bases and J by 12 bases, leaving 21 bases between them. The germline gives CDR1 MGHRA, CDR2 YSYEKL. In DNA, the CDR3 is TGCGCCAGCAGCCAAGACTCTGCTCTATCTCTGGGTTCGCAGTTCTTC. Translated, it gives CASSQDSALSLGSQFF.

This clonotype has just a few counts. The gene calls are TRBV5-1 and TRBJ1-1; D perhaps matches TRBD1 (5 bases). This CDR3 contains 15 residues. V lost 6 bases and J lost 4, with 19 bases in between. Germline V gives CDR1 SGHRS, CDR2 YFSETQ. CDR3 nucleotide sequence: TGCGCCAGCACCCAGGGTCCAGGGTTGATCACTGAAGCTTTCTTT. This gives the protein CASTQGPGLITEAFF.

This clonotype was seen a few times. The CDR3 is CAWSEVGGMNTEAFF. CDR3 nucleotides: TGTGCCTGGAGTGAGGTAGGGGGTATGAACACTGAAGCTTTCTTT. The J gene is TRBJ1-1, the V gene TRBV30; a weak D match, TRBD1 (6 bases). V shed 1 base and J shed 0 bases, with 12 bases lying between them. The germline V gene has CDR1 GTSNPN and CDR2 SVGIG (reference sequence). This CDR3 comprises 15 residues.

CDR3 coding DNA: TGTGCCAGCAGTTTACTTAGGGCCGAGCAGTACTTC. The encoded protein is CASSLLRAEQYF. The rearrangement joins TRBV28 to TRBJ2-7; the D is unclear. This CDR3 comprises 12 residues. Trimming removed 2 bases at V and 6 bases at J, with 8 bases between. CDR1 and CDR2 from the germline V gene are MDHEN and SYDVKM. Full variable domain (missing parts from reference TRBV28 and TRBJ2-7): DVKVTQSSRYLVKRTGEKVFLECVQDMDHENMFWYRQDPGLGLRLIYFSYDVKMKEKGDIPEGYSVSREKKERFSLILESASTNQTSMYLCASSLLRAEQYFGPGTRLTVT.

The chain joins TRBV20-1 to TRBJ2-2; 13 nucleotides line up with TRBD2. The germline gives CDR1 DFQATT, CDR2 SNEGSKA (reference sequence). The V segment lost 5 bases and the J segment 3 bases; nucleotides outside the gene matches: 15. CDR3 size: 19 residues. The CDR3 DNA is TGCAGTGCTCCCAACAGGGCCAAGACTAGCGGGAGGTACACCGGGGAGCTGTTTTTT. Amino acid sequence: CSAPNRAKTSGRYTGELFF.

The V and J genes are TRBV12-3 or TRBV12-4 and TRBJ2-2; a possible D gene is TRBD2 (5 bases). Trimming left V 7 bases short and J 5 bases short, with 8 bases between. This CDR3 contains 12 residues. The CDR3 spells CASNPGTGELFF. In DNA form, the CDR3 reads TGTGCCAGCAACCCGGGGACCGGGGAGCTGTTTTTT.

V gene TRBV12-3 or TRBV12-4 combines with J gene TRBJ1-4; unclear D gene. The V end lost 2 bases, the J end lost 7 bases, and 14 bases lay between the germline ends. The CDR3 spans 15 residues. In DNA form, the CDR3 reads TGTGCCAGCAGTTTAAGGGCAGAGAGTGGTGAAAAACTGTTTTTT. Its protein product is CASSLRAESGEKLFF.

The chain employs TRBV28 and TRBJ2-7; D remains unclear. From germline, CDR1 is MDHEN and CDR2 SYDVKM. The CDR3 has 13 amino acids. The germline V and J ends were trimmed by 5 bases and 0 bases, with 8 bases remaining between them. The CDR3 region is CASSTWASYEQYF. The DNA of the CDR3 is TGTGCCAGCAGTACGTGGGCCTCCTACGAGCAGTACTTC.

This clonotype came up many times. The chain employs TRBV15 and TRBJ2-5; either TRBD1 or TRBD2 may supply D (7 bases each). Trimming removed 2 bases at V and 5 bases at J, with 18 bases between. CDR1 is LNHNV, CDR2 YYDKDF, per germline (reference sequence). CDR3 length: 16 residues. The CDR3 sequence is CATSRPLGRGGETQYF. The CDR3 nucleotides read TGTGCCACCAGCAGACCCCTGGGCAGGGGGGGGGAGACCCAGTACTTC.

This clonotype was recorded many times. The chain is built from TRBV7-2 and TRBJ1-1; tentative D call: TRBD1 (5 bases). The V and J ends lost 5 bases and 1 base respectively, with 14 bases between them. CDR1 and CDR2 from the germline V gene are SGHTA and FQGNSA. The CDR3 covers 15 residues. The CDR3 DNA follows: TGTGCCAGCAGCCGCGGAGGGACGGGGAACACTGAAGCTTTCTTT. This gives the protein CASSRGGTGNTEAFF.